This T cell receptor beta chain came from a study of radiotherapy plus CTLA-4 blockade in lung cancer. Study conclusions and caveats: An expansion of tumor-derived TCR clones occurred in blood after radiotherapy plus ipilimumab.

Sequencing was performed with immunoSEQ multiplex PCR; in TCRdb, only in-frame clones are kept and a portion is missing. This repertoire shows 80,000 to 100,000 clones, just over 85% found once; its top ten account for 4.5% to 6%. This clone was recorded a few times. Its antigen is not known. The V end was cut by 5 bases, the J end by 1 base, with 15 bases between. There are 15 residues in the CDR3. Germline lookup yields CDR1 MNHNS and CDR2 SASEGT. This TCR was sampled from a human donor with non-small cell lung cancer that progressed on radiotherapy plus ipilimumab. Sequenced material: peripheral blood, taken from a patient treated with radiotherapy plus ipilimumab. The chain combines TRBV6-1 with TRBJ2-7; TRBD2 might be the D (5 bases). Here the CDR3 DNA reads TGTGCCAGCAGTCGCGGGTGGGGTCGGTCCTACGAGCAGTACTTC. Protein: CASSRGWGRSYEQYF.